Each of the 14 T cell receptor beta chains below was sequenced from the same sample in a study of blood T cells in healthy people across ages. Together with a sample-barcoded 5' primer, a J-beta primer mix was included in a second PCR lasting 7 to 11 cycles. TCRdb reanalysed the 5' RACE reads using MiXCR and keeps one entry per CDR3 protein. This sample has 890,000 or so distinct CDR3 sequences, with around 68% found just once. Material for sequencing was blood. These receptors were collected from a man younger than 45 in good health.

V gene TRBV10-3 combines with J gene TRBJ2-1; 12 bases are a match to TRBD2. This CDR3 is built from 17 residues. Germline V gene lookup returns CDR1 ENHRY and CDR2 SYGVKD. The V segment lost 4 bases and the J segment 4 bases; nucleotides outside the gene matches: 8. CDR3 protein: CAISGSSGGADYNEQFF. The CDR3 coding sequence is TGTGCCATCAGTGGGTCTAGCGGGGGGGCCGATTACAATGAGCAGTTCTTC.

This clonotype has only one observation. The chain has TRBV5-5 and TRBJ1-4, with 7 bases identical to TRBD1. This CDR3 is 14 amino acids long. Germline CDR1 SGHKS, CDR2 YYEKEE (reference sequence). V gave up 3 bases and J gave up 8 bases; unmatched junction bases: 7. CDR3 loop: CASSSTGFREKLFF. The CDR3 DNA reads TGTGCCAGCAGCTCGACAGGGTTTCGCGAAAAACTGTTTTTT.

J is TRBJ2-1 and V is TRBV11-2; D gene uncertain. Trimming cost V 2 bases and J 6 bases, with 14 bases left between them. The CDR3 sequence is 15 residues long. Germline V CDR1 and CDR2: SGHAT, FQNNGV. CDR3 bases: TGTGCCAGCAGCTTACTTCGGGCTACGGCCAATGAGCAGTTCTTC. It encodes CASSLLRATANEQFF.

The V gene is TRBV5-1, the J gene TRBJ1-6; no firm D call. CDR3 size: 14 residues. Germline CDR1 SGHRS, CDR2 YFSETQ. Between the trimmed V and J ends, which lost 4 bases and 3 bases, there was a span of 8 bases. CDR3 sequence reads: CASSDGHYNSPLHF. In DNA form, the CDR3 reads TGCGCCAGCAGCGACGGTCACTATAATTCACCCCTCCACTTT.

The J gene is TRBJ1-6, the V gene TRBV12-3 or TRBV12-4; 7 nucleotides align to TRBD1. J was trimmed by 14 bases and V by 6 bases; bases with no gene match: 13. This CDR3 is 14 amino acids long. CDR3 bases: TGTGCCAGCAGCCAGGGCCCCGACAGGGCTACCCTCCACTTT. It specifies CASSQGPDRATLHF.

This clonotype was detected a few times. The CDR3 loop is CASSGMGQGSTDTQYF. The CDR3 DNA is TGTGCCAGCAGTGGTATGGGACAGGGGAGCACAGATACGCAGTATTTT. The V call is TRBV12-3 or TRBV12-4, the J call TRBJ2-3; TRBD1 matches at 10 bases. With 5 bases clipped from V and 0 bases from J, the junction kept 5 bases outside the gene matches. The CDR3 covers 16 residues.

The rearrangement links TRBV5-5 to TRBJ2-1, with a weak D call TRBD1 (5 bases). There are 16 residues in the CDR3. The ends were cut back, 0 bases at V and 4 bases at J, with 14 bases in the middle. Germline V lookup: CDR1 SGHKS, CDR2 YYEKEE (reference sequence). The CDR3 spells CASSLAPDGAYNEQFF. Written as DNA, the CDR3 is TGTGCCAGCAGCTTGGCACCCGATGGGGCTTACAATGAGCAGTTCTTC.

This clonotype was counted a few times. The CDR3 reads CSVTDRRDEKLFF. The CDR3 nucleotides read TGCAGCGTTACGGACAGGAGGGACGAAAAACTGTTTTTT. The chain employs TRBV29-1 and TRBJ1-4, with TRBD1 matching over 7 bases. V was pared by 5 bases and J by 8 bases, with 8 bases of the junction left unmatched. Germline V gives CDR1 SQVTM, CDR2 ANQGSEA. The CDR3 is 13 amino acids.

The CDR3 DNA follows: TGTGCCAGCCTCCCAGGCGGGGGGATCAGCTATGAGCAGTTCTTC. Its protein product is CASLPGGGISYEQFF. V gene TRBV6-2 or TRBV6-3 combines with J gene TRBJ2-1; TRBD2 matches at 8 bases. Germline V gene lookup returns CDR1 MNHEY and CDR2 SVGEGT. V dropped 8 bases and J dropped 8; count of bases not matched to a gene: 14. The CDR3 contains 15 residues.

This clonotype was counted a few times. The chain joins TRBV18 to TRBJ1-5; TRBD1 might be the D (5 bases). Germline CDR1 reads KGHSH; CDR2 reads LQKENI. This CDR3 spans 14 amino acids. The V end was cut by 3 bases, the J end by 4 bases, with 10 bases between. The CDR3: CASSPGRSNQPQHF. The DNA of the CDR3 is TGTGCCAGCTCACCGGGACGTTCTAATCAGCCCCAGCATTTT.

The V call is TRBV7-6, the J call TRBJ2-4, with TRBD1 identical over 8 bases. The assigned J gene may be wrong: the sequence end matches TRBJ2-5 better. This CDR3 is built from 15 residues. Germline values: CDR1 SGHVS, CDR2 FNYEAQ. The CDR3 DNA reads TGTGCCAGCAGCCTGTGGGACAGGCGCCAAGAGACCCAGTACTTC. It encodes CASSLWDRRQETQYF.

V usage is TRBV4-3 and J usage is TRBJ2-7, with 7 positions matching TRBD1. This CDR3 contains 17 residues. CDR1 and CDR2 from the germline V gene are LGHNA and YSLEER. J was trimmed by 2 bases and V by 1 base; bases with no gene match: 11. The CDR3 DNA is TGCGCCAGCAGCCAAGGGGGCCCGGGACAGCCCACCTACGAGCAGTACTTC. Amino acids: CASSQGGPGQPTYEQYF.

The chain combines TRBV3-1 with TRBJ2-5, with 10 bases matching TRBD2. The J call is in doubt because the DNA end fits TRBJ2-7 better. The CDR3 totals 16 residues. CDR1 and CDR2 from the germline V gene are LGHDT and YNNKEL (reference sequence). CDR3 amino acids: CASSQEKTSGYYEQYF. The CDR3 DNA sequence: TGTGCCAGCAGCCAAGAGAAGACTAGCGGGTACTACGAGCAGTACTTC.

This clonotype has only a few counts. CDR3 sequence (DNA): TGCAGCGTCGACACAGGGGGGACCTCCTACGAGCAGTACTTC. Its protein is CSVDTGGTSYEQYF. This chain connects TRBV29-1 to TRBJ2-7; 8 bases are shared with TRBD1. Germline V gene data show CDR1 as SQVTM and CDR2 as ANQGSEA. The CDR3 is 14 amino acids. V lost 6 bases to trimming and J lost 0 bases; unmatched junction nucleotides: 7.